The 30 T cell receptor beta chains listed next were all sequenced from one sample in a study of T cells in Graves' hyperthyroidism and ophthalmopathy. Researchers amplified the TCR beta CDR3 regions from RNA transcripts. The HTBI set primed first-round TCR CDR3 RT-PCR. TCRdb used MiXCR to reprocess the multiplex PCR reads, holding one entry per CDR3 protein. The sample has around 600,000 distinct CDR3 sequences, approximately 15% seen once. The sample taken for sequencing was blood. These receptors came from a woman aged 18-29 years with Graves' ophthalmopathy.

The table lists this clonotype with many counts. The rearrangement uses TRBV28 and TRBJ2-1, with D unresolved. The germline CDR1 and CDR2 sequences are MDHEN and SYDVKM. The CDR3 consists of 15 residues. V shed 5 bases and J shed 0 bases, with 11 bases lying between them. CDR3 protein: CASSPLGHSYNEQFF. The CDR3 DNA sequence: TGTGCCAGCAGTCCACTCGGCCACTCCTACAATGAGCAGTTCTTC.

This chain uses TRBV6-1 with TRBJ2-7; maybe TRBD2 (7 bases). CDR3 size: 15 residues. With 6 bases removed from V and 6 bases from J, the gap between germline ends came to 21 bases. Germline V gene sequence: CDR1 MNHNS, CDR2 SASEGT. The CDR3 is CASRLRGQGRGEQYF. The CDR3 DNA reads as TGTGCCAGCAGGCTCCGGGGGCAGGGGAGGGGCGAGCAGTACTTC.

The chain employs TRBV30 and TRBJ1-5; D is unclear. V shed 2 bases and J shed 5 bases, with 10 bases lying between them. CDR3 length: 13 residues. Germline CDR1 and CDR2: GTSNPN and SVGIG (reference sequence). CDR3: CAWSRTLDQPQHF. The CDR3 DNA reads TGTGCCTGGAGTAGAACCCTGGATCAGCCCCAGCATTTT. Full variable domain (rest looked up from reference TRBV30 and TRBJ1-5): SQTIHQWPATLVQPVGSPLSLECTVEGTSNPNLYWYRQAAGRGLQLLFYSVGIGQISSEVPQNLSASRPQDRQFILSSKKLLLSDSGFYLCAWSRTLDQPQHFGDGTRLSIL.

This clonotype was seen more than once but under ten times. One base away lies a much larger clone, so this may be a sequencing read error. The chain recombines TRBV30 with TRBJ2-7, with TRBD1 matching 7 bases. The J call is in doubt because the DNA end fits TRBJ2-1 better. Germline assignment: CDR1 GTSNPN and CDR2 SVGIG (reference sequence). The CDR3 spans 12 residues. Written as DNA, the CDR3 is TGTGCCTGGAGGGGGGACAGCTACGAGCAGTTCTTC. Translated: CAWRGDSYEQFF.

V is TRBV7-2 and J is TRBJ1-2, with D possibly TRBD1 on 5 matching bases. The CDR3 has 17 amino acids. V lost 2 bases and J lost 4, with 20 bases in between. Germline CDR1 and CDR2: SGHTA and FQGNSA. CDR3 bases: TGTGCCAGCAGCTTATTGCCCCCTGGGGGGGGGGGCTATGGCTACACCTTC. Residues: CASSLLPPGGGGYGYTF.

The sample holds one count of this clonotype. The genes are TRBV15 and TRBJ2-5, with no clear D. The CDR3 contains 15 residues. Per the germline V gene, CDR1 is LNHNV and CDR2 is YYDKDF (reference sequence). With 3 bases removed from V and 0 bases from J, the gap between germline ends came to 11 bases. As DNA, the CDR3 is TGTGCCACCAGCAGTCCTACCCAGTACCAAGAGACCCAGTACTTC. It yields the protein CATSSPTQYQETQYF.

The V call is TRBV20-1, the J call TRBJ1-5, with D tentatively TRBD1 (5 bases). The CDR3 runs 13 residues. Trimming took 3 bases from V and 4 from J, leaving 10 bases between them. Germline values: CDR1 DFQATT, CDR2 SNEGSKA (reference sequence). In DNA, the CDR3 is TGCAGTGCTAGGGGACGGGTGAATCAGCCCCAGCATTTT. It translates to CSARGRVNQPQHF.

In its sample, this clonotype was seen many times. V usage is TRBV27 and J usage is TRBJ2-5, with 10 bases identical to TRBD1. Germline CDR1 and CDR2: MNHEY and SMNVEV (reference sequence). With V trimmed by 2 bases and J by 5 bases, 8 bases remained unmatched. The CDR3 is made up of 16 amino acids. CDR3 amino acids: CASSLRGQGRRETQYF. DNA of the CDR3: TGTGCCAGCAGTTTAAGGGGACAGGGGAGAAGGGAGACCCAGTACTTC.

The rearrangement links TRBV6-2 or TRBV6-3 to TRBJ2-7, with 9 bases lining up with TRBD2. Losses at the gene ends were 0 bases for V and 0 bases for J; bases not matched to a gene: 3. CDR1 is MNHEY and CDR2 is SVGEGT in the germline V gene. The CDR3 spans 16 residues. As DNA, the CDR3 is TGTGCCAGCAGTTACTCCCATAGCGGGAGCTCCTACGAGCAGTACTTC. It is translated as CASSYSHSGSSYEQYF.

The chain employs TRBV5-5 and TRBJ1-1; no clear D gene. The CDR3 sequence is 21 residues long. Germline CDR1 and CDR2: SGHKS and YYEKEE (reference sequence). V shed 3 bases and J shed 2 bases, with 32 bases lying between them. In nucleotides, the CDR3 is TGTGCCAGCAGCTCCACCCCCAGAGGGTTTGTAGTTCGCTGGGGAAACACTGAAGCTTTCTTT. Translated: CASSSTPRGFVVRWGNTEAFF.

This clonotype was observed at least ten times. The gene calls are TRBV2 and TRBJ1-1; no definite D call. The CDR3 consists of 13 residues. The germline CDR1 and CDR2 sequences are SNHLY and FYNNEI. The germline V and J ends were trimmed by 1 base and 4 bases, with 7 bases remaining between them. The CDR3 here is CASSEGTFTEAFF. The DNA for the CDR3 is TGTGCCAGCAGTGAAGGGACCTTCACTGAAGCTTTCTTT.

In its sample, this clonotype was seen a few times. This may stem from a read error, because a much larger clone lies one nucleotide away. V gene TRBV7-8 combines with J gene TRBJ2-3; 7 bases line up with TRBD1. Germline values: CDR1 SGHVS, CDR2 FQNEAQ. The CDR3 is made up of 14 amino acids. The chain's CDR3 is CASSSTAGGDTQCF. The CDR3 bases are TGTGCCAGCAGCTCTACCGCAGGGGGAGATACGCAGTGTTTT.

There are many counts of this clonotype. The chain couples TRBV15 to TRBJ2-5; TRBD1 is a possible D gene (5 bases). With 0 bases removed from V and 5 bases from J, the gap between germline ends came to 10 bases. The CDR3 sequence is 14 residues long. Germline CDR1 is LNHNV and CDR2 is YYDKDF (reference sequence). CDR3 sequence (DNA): TGTGCCACCAGCAGAGATCAGGGTTGGGAGACCCAGTACTTC. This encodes CATSRDQGWETQYF.

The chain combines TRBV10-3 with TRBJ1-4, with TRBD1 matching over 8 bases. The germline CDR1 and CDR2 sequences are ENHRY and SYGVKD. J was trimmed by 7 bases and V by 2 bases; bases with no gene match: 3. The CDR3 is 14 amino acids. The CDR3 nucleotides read TGTGCCATCAGTGAGCTAACAGGGGGTGAAAAACTGTTTTTT. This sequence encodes CAISELTGGEKLFF.

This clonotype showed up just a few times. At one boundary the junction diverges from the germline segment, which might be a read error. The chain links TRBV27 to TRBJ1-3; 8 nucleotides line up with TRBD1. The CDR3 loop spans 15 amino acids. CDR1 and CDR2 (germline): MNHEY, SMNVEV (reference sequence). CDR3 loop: CASSLSGGAGNTIYF. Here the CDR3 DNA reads TGTGCCAGCAGTCTATCAGGGGGCGCCGGAAACACCATATATTTT.

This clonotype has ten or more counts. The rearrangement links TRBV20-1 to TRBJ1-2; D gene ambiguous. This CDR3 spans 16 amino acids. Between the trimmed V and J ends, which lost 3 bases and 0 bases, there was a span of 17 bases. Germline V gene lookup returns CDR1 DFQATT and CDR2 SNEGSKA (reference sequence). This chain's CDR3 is CSASDIRGVANYGYTF. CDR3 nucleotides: TGCAGTGCTAGTGATATACGGGGAGTCGCTAACTATGGCTACACCTTC.

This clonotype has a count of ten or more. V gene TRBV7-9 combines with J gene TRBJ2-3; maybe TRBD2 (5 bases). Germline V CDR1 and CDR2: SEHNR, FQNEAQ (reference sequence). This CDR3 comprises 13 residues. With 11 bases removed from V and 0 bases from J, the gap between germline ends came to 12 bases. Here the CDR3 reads CALRGSSTDTQYF. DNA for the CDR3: TGTGCCTTACGGGGATCTAGCACAGATACGCAGTATTTT. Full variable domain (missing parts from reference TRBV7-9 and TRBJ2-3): DTGVSQNPRHKITKRGQNVTFRCDPISEHNRLYWYRQTLGQGPEFLTYFQNEAQLEKSRLLSDRFSAERPKGSFSTLEIQRTEQGDSAMYLCALRGSSTDTQYFGPGTRLTVL.

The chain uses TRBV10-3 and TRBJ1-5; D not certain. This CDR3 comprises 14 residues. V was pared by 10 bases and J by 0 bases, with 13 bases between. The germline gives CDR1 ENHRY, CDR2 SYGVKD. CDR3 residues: CATKGGSSNQPQHF. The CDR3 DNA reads TGTGCCACCAAAGGTGGGAGTAGCAATCAGCCCCAGCATTTT.

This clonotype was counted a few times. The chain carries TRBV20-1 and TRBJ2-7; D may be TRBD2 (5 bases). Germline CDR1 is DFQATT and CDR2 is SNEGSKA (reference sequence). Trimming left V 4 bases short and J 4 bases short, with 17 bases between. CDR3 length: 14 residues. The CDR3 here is CSATSEERLYEQYF. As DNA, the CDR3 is TGCAGTGCTACTTCGGAGGAGCGACTTTACGAGCAGTACTTC.

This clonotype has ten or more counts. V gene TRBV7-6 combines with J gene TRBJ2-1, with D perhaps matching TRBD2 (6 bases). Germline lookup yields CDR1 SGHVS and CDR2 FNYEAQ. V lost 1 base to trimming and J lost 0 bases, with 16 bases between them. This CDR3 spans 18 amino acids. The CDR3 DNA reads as TGTGCCAGCAGCTTAGGGCGGGGTGAGCGGAGCTCCTACAATGAGCAGTTCTTC. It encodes CASSLGRGERSSYNEQFF.

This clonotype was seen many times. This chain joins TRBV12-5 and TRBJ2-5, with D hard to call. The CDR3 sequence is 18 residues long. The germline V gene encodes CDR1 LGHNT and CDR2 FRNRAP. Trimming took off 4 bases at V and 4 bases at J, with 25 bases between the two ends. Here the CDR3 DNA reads TGTGCTAGTGGTTCTTGGTACCGGATCTCAGTGGGGTTAGAGACCCAGTACTTC. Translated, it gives CASGSWYRISVGLETQYF.

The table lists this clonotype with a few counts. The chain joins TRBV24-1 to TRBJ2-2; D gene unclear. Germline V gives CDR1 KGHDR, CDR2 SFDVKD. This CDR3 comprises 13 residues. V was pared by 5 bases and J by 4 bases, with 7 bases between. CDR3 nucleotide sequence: TGTGCCACCAGTGTCATTGCCACCGGGGAGCTGTTTTTT. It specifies CATSVIATGELFF.

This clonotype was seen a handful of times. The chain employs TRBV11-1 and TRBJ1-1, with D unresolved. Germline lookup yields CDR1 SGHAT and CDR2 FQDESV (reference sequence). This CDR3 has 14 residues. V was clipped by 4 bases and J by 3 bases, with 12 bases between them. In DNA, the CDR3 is TGTGCCAGCAGCTCGGTACCGGGCCACACTGAAGCTTTCTTT. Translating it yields CASSSVPGHTEAFF.

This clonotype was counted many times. As DNA, the CDR3 is TGTGCTAGTGGTTTGGCCGCGGCTGAGGGGCTTAACACTGAAGCTTTCTTT. It encodes CASGLAAAEGLNTEAFF. The gene calls are TRBV12-5 and TRBJ1-1; D is possibly TRBD1 (5 bases). Trimming stripped 1 base from V and 2 bases from J, with 17 bases between. The germline V gene encodes CDR1 LGHNT and CDR2 FRNRAP. The CDR3 totals 17 residues.

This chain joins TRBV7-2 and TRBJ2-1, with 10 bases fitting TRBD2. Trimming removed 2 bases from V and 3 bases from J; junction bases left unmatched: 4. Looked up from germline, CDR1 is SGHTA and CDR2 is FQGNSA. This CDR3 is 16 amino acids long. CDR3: CASSLSLAGVYNEQFF. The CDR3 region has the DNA TGTGCCAGCAGCTTATCCCTAGCGGGAGTCTACAATGAGCAGTTCTTC. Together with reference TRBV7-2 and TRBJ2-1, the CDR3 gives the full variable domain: GAGVSQSPSNKVTEKGKDVELRCDPISGHTALYWYRQSLGQGLEFLIYFQGNSAPDKSGLPSDRFSAERTGGSVSTLTIQRTQQEDSAVYLCASSLSLAGVYNEQFFGPGTRLTVL.

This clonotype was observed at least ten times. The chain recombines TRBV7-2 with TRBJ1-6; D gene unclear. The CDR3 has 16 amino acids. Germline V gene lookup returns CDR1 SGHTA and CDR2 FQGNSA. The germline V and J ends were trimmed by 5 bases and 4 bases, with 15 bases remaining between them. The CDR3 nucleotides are TGTGCCAGCAGCGATATGGAGACGGGGTATAATTCACCCCTCCACTTT. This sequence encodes CASSDMETGYNSPLHF.

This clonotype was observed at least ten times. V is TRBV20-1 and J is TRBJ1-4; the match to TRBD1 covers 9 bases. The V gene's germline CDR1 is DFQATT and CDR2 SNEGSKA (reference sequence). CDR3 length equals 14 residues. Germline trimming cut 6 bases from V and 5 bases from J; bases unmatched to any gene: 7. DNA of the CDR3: TGCAGTGCCCCTGAAGGGACAGGGAATGAAAAACTGTTTTTT. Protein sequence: CSAPEGTGNEKLFF.

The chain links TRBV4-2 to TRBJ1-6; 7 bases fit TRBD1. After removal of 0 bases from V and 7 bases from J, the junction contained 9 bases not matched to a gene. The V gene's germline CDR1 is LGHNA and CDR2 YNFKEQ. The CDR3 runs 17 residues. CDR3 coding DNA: TGTGCCAGCAGCCAAGATATGGGCCAGGGGGTAAATTCACCCCTCCACTTT. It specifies CASSQDMGQGVNSPLHF.

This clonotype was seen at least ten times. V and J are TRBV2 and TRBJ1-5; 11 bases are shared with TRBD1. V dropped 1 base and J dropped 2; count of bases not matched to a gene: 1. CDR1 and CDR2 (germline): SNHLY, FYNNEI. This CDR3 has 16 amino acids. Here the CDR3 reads CASSEGTGGRNQPQHF. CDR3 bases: TGTGCCAGCAGTGAAGGGACAGGGGGCCGCAATCAGCCCCAGCATTTT.

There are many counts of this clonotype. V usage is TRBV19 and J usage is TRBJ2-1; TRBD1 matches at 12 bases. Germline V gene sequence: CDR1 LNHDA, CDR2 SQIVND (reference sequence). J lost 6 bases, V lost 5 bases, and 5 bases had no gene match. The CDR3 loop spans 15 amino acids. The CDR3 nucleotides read TGTGCCAGTAGTTCCCGGGACAGGGGGCTCAATGAGCAGTTCTTC. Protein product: CASSSRDRGLNEQFF.